This entry describes one TCR beta chain. No antigen is known for it. No clone much larger than this one lies a single base away; base qualities are absent. PBMCs were isolated by Ficoll-Paque density gradient centrifugation. According to the germline V gene, CDR1 reads KGHDR and CDR2 reads SFDVKD. The germline V and J ends show losses of 3 bases and 2 bases respectively, and no gene match explains 6 bases of the junction. The CDR3 covers 16 residues, taking in both the cysteine and the phenylalanine. Left in the record is the CDR3 DNA by itself, 48 bases read in frame from the first base. The sequencing machine was an Illumina NovaSeq 6000. cDNA libraries for TCRalpha and TCRbeta were prepared by 5'RACE using constant-segment primers, with sample barcodes and unique molecular identifiers added. RNA was extracted from every sample with Trizol reagent. The libraries were amplified in two PCR steps, and the second step added a second sample barcode and Illumina TruSeq adapters. Sequencing of libraries was performed on an Illumina NovaSeq with 2 x 150 bp paired-end reads. The paper's data handling went like this. Reads were demultiplexed and collapsed into UMI-guided consensus sequences with migec v1.2.7. Using mixcr v2.1.11, UMI consensuses were aligned to TRA and TRB V and J templates and then assembled into clonotypes. A clonotype was counted as expanded or contracted only if both edgeR and NoisET called the change significant, with noise models trained on biological replicates. edgeR calls used a false discovery rate-adjusted p below 0.01 and a log2 fold-change threshold of 1. As an exploratory analysis of dynamics, max-normalized trajectories of the 1000 most abundant clonotypes were examined with PCA combined with hierarchical clustering. Separately sequenced CD4+ and CD8+ repertoires were used to assign a CD4 or CD8 phenotype to each responding clone. The public sequencing data were trimmed at Q25 with fastp and processed into clonotypes with MiXCR by TCRdb, which kept only in-frame beta chains. Duplicate CDR3 protein sequences are folded into a single record with the most common DNA and genes. V and J calls and clone size were set by TCRdb, not the authors. Recorded for this sample are over 450,000 distinct CDR3 sequences; roughly 20% of them occurred a single time. About 12% of the sample goes to the ten largest clones.

These data are taken from a study of T-cell memory formation after mild COVID-19 (dated by TCRdb to the early 2020s). For the wider study: Most TCR sequence clusters were specific to one of the two donors. Two young, previously healthy adult volunteers made up the cohort, one male and one female. Longitudinal TCRalpha and TCRbeta repertoire sequencing tracked T-cell clones expanding and contracting after mild COVID-19 in two donors. Overall results and qualifications from the work: The study included only two mild cases, and larger cohorts that include severe cases with pre-infection samples were judged to be necessary. Some responding clones were detected in pre-infection memory, which suggested that pre-existing cross-reactive memory T cells had joined the SARS-CoV-2 response. Balanced CD4/CD8 phenotypes were observed for clones contracting from day 15 to 85, whereas a bias towards CD4+ was observed for a second wave of clones expanding from day 15 to 37. Contracting CD4+ clones turned up mainly in the CM and EM memory subsets, whereas EMRA was where CD8+ clones were enriched. SARS-CoV-2 specificity of the second-wave clones peaking on day 37 was not confirmed.

The chain uses TRBV24-1 and TRBJ2-1, with TRBD2 identical over 7 junction bases. This TCR was sampled from an adult woman who had mild COVID-19 (a few samples of this study predate the infection). The sample titles of this study are shuffled in the database, so cell type and time point are left out; the donor was told from shared clones. Material for sequencing was PBMCs or a T cell subset sorted from them (not recorded which). The sequenced DNA: TGTGCCACCAGTGATCAAGCGGGACTAACCTACAATGAGCAGTTCTTC. Its protein reads: CATSDQAGLTYNEQFF.